This entry lists 5 T cell receptor beta chains sequenced from one sample in a study of T cells after yellow fever vaccination. MiXCR, run by TCRdb on the 5' RACE reads, gives a single entry per CDR3 protein. There are some 260,000 distinct CDR3 sequences in the sample; around 5.2% occur only once, and around 3.3% lies in the top ten. The sample consisted of CD4+ T cells sorted from PBMCs, taken on the day of the yellow fever booster vaccination. These TCRs come from a man between 18 and 29 years old who received the YFV17D yellow fever vaccine.

V is TRBV13 and J is TRBJ1-4, with a possible D match to TRBD1 (5 bases). The CDR3 loop spans 16 amino acids. From germline, CDR1 is PRHDT and CDR2 FYEKMQ (reference sequence). The V end was cut by 5 bases, the J end by 4 bases, with 17 bases between. The CDR3 spells CASSRMGPNSNEKLFF. Here the CDR3 DNA reads TGTGCCAGCAGCCGCATGGGGCCAAATAGTAATGAAAAACTGTTTTTT.

There are many counts of this clonotype. The chain combines TRBV12-3 or TRBV12-4 with TRBJ2-1; tentatively, D is TRBD2 (5 bases). V lost 5 bases, J lost 12 bases, and 11 bases lay in between. The CDR3 is 11 residues long. The CDR3 protein is CASSVGGGQFF. CDR3 DNA sequence: TGTGCCAGCAGTGTCGGAGGCGGGCAGTTCTTC.

The chain couples TRBV6-5 to TRBJ2-7; D may be TRBD1 or TRBD2 (5 bases each). Germline assignment: CDR1 MNHEY and CDR2 SVGAGI. Trimming removed 5 bases at V and 0 bases at J, with 14 bases between. The CDR3 sequence is 15 residues long. The CDR3 DNA reads as TGTGCCAGCAGTCGGGACGGACAAAGCTCCTACGAGCAGTACGTC. Its protein is CASSRDGQSSYEQYV.

This clonotype was observed at least ten times. For the CDR3, the DNA is TGTGCCAGCTCACCACCCCGGGGGGTGAATGAGCAGTTCTTC. It is translated as CASSPPRGVNEQFF. The chain links TRBV18 to TRBJ2-1; 7 bases are shared with TRBD2. Germline CDR1 and CDR2: KGHSH and LQKENI. V dropped 0 bases and J dropped 7; count of bases not matched to a gene: 3. The CDR3 totals 14 residues.

V is TRBV4-2 and J is TRBJ1-1; D possibly corresponds to TRBD1 (5 bases). Germline CDR1 LGHNA, CDR2 YNFKEQ. The CDR3 consists of 16 residues. The ends were cut back, 0 bases at V and 4 bases at J, with 15 bases in the middle. The DNA for the CDR3 is TGTGCCAGCAGCCAAGACGTCGGGGGAGCCGGCACTGAAGCTTTCTTT. Translation: CASSQDVGGAGTEAFF.